This T cell receptor beta chain was sequenced during a study of cytomegalovirus exposure and HLA in healthy donors. With 60 Vbeta and 13 Jbeta primers, the PCR was carried out. Sequencing used immunoSEQ multiplex PCR; TCRdb keeps in-frame clones, though not all of them. Of tens of thousands of clones in the sample, about 76% were seen once. About this clone itself: The antigen is undetermined.

Study-wide results and limits: A later analysis linked a missense variant in DCLRE1C to the trimming of TCR beta V and J genes. Associated with HLA alleles at 0.05 false discovery rate in a later analysis were 16,951 TCR beta sequences. TCR beta chains numbering 164 were designated cytomegalovirus-associated. Reports described diagnosis of cytomegalovirus status by the classifier as highly specific and sensitive.

Trimming shortened V by 0 bases and J by 4 bases, and 18 bases separated the two germline ends. CDR1 and CDR2 (germline): SGHDT, YYEEEE. This CDR3 is built from 17 residues. The chain employs TRBV5-6 and TRBJ2-3; D is perhaps TRBD2 (6 bases). Material for sequencing was PBMCs. This receptor was taken from a man aged 18 to 29 in good health and CMV-seronegative. DNA for the CDR3: TGTGCCAGCAGCTTGGCCCGGAGCCCAGGAGGGGCAGATACGCAGTATTTT. It is translated as CASSLARSPGGADTQYF.